The present T cell receptor beta chain was sequenced within a study of cytomegalovirus exposure and HLA in healthy donors. Overall study findings and caveats: Association of a missense DCLRE1C variant with TCR beta V- and J-gene trimming was reported in a later analysis. Most of the TCR beta V segments (in an earlier analysis) were productive either about 87% or about 30% of the time.

Unrecorded immune exposures were likely, despite nominal health at sampling. Notes on this clone: Antigen specificity is unknown.

The PCR had 60 Vbeta and 13 Jbeta primers. TCRdb's table, derived via immunoSEQ multiplex PCR, lists solely in-frame clones and lacks some. This table has under 200,000 clones, around 77% appearing once. This CDR3 has 13 residues. V trimming: 7 bases; J trimming: 4 bases; junction bases outside the gene matches: 4. The germline V gene encodes CDR1 SNHLY and CDR2 FYNNEI. Material for sequencing was PBMCs. The TCR originated in a man aged 50-59 years in good health and CMV-seropositive. The gene calls are TRBV2 and TRBJ1-2; TRBD1 aligns across 9 bases. CDR3: CASIGDRVYGYTF. The CDR3 DNA reads TGTGCCAGCATCGGGGACAGGGTCTATGGCTACACCTTC.